The rows below give T cell receptor beta chains drawn from one sample of a study of a mutant IDH1 vaccine in newly diagnosed glioma. Their antigen targets remain unknown. TCRdb's table, derived via immunoSEQ multiplex PCR, lists solely in-frame clones and lacks some. Among some 60,000 clones listed, 81% were seen once. The specimen comprised PBMCs, sampled from a glioma patient whose treatment included an IDH1 peptide vaccine. The origin of the receptors is a man aged 40-49 years with glioma. Each CDR3 is given without its conserved first and last residue. Clone size appears in some rows only: once, few, many, or a class for an expanded clone.

abundance	v_gene	CDR3aa
-	TRBV5-1	ASSFRQGGRETQY
-	TRBV29-1	SVGGTGEGPDTQY
once	TRBV27	ASSLSPQPQLTGSEQY
-	TRBV5-4	ASSPLLVGLNTEAF
-	TRBV7-9	ASSSSGRNTEAF
once	TRBV5-4	ASSGRTGTQY
-	TRBV7-8	ASSRTVSGYT
-	TRBV6-1	ASSRAIHGYT
-	TRBV5-1	ASRPHGQGNTEAF
-	TRBV5-6	ASSLSGRRTGELF
-	TRBV30	AWSLAGLPDTQY
-	TRBV7-6	ASSRVEAHYSYEQY
-	TRBV27	ASSWTSRSTDTQY
-	TRBV29-1	SATTGDSYEQY
-	TRBV7-8	ASSLAGGDQPSYNEQF
-	TRBV7-9	ASSLATSGFSYNEQF
-	TRBV6-1	ASSELTGGLTDTQY
-	TRBV19	ASSSADRLAKNIQY
-	TRBV28	ASRPSRRDEQY
-	TRBV12-5	ASGFTGAPGYT
-	TRBV7-2	ASSLVGTARGNQPQH
-	TRBV5-4	ASSLGGGATYEQY
-	TRBV6-6	ASSQGERQPQH
-	TRBV7-3	ASSVAISSYNEQF
-	TRBV7-2	ASSFSGTEQF
-	TRBV5-8	ASSGDSYNEQF
-	TRBV19	ASSPRGAGYT
-	TRBV7-2	ASSARYEQY
-	TRBV7-9	ASSLPLYEQY
-	TRBV5-1	ASSLAGDTYEQY
-	TRBV11-2	ASSLDRGDEKLF
-	TRBV7-9	ASSGGGGQSYNEQF
-	TRBV7-8	ASSTIAGGDTQY
-	TRBV7-2	ASSAGTATEQY
-	TRBV5-6	ASSLASGRVGYT
-	TRBV6-1	ASSGLLNEKLF
-	TRBV10-3	AISSPGQGLNQPQH
-	TRBV5-1	ASSLALLDSPLH
once	TRBV6-5	ASSARTEAF
few	TRBV2	ASSLTGMVSF
-	TRBV5-1	ASSLTGTGGYNEQF
few	TRBV6-4	ASSVGENTEAF
-	TRBV11-3	ASSLDLLPRVGKGNQPQH
-	TRBV4-2	ASSQTGTGLSEEKLF
-	TRBV4-3	ASSHAGTSGNIDSYNEQF
-	TRBV27	ASLSRDTQY
-	TRBV6-4	ASSDSKGVTYNEQF
once	TRBV7-6	ASSLAGTGFNYGYT
once	TRBV7-9	ASSLGLPGTEAF
once	TRBV7-2	ASSLSLFSPLH
-	TRBV10-3	AISEAGPGEKLF
-	TRBV10-2	ASSDSAVGSGANVLT
-	TRBV11-2	ASSLVGSNYGYT
few	TRBV5-4	ASSFGTGTDQPQH